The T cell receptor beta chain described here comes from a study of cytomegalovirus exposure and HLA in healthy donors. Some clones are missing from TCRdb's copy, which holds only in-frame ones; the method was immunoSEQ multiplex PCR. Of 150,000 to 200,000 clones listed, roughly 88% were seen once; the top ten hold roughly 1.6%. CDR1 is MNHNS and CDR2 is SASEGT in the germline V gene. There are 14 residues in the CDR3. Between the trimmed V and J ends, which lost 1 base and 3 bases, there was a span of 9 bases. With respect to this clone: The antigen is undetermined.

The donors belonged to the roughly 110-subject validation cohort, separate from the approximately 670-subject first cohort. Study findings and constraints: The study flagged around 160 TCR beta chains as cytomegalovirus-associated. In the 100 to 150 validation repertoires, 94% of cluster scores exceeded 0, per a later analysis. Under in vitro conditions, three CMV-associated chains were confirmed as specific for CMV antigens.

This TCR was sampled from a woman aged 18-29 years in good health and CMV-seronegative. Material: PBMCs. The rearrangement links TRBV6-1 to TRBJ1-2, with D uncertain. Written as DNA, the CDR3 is TGTGCCAGCAGTGAAGATCCTAGTCACTATGGCTACACCTTC. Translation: CASSEDPSHYGYTF.